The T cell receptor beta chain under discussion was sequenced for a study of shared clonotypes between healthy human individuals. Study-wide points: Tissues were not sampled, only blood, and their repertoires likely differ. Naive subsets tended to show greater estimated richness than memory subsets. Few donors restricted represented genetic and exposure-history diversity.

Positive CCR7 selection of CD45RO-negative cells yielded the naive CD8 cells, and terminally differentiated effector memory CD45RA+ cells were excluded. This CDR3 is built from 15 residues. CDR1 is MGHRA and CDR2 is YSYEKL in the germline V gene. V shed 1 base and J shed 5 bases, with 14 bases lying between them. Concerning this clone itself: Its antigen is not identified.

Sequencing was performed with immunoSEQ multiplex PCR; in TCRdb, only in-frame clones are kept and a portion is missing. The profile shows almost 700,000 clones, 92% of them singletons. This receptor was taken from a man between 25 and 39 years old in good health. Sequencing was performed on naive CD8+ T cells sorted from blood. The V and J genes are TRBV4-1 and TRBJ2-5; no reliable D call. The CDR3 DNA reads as TGCGCCAGCAGCCAAGGGCTAGAATCGGTGGAGACCCAGTACTTC. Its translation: CASSQGLESVETQYF.